This T cell receptor beta chain is drawn from a study of T cells in localized non-small cell lung cancer. Study findings and constraints: Uninvolved neighboring lung showed the greatest T cell clonality, exceeding tumor. The study detected a median around 61 of the top 100 tumor clones in adjacent lung. One tumor region alone was sequenced, and heterogeneity therefore remains possible. Higher blood T cell density went with longer overall survival.

To note about this clone: As yet, its antigen is unknown.

Sequencing used immunoSEQ multiplex PCR; TCRdb keeps in-frame clones, though not all of them. The sample holds about 2,300 clones, approximately 31% seen once. The CDR3 has 15 residues. With V trimmed by 3 bases and J by 3 bases, 3 bases remained unmatched. Germline V gives CDR1 SGDLS, CDR2 YYNGEE. The J gene is TRBJ1-5, the V gene TRBV9, with 10 bases identical to TRBD1. Sample: normal lung tissue next to the tumor, taken before any cancer treatment. This TCR derives from a man aged 40 to 70 with stage I lung adenocarcinoma. CDR3 in DNA: TGTGCCAGCAGCGCCGGACAGGGGGACAATCAGCCCCAGCATTTT. It translates to CASSAGQGDNQPQHF.